These 24 T cell receptor beta chains were all obtained from the same sample, sequenced in a study of Graves' ophthalmopathy and Graves' hyperthyroidism. Amplification targeted the TCR beta CDR3 regions, with RNA transcripts as the source material. HTBI primers were used in a first-round RT-PCR, which preceded a second-round multiplex PCR. TCRdb reprocessed the multiplex PCR reads via MiXCR and lists one record per CDR3 protein. The sample contains under 200,000 distinct CDR3 sequences, 30% to 45% of which appear only once. Sequenced input: peripheral blood. All receptors come from a woman between 40 and 55 years old with Graves' ophthalmopathy.

This clonotype was detected many times. Here the CDR3 DNA reads TGTGCCAGCAGCGACATGATACAGGGCGAAGCTTTCTTT. Translation gives CASSDMIQGEAFF. The chain couples TRBV9 to TRBJ1-1, with a possible D match to TRBD1 (6 bases). V lost 3 bases to trimming and J lost 8 bases, with 14 bases between them. The CDR3 runs to 13 residues. Germline CDR1 and CDR2: SGDLS and YYNGEE.

This clonotype came up many times. This chain joins TRBV9 and TRBJ2-7; no reliable D call. The CDR3 contains 15 residues. Trimming left V 0 bases short and J 2 bases short, with 12 bases between. CDR1 is SGDLS and CDR2 is YYNGEE in the germline V gene. Here the CDR3 reads CASSVGESPPYEQYF. The DNA for the CDR3 is TGTGCCAGCAGCGTAGGTGAATCTCCACCCTACGAGCAGTACTTC.

This clonotype came up many times. The chain is built from TRBV7-8 and TRBJ1-5; no reliable D call. V lost 1 base and J 5 bases, leaving 6 bases between the germline ends. The germline V gene encodes CDR1 SGHVS and CDR2 FQNEAQ. The CDR3 loop spans 13 amino acids. The CDR3 protein is CASSLVGYQPQHF. CDR3 in DNA: TGTGCCAGCAGCTTAGTTGGCTATCAGCCCCAGCATTTT.

This clonotype was detected many times. This chain joins TRBV9 and TRBJ1-6; weak D call: TRBD1 (5 bases). CDR3 length: 19 amino acids. V lost 4 bases, J lost 0 bases, and 20 bases lay in between. Germline assignment: CDR1 SGDLS and CDR2 YYNGEE. The CDR3 DNA follows: TGTGCCAGCAGCAATTCCGACGGGGCCGGTGGCTCCTATAATTCACCCCTCCACTTT. Translation: CASSNSDGAGGSYNSPLHF.

The chain uses TRBV12-3 or TRBV12-4 and TRBJ1-1; D possibly corresponds to TRBD1 (6 bases). The V and J ends lost 3 bases and 4 bases respectively, with 18 bases between them. The CDR3 spans 16 residues. The CDR3 sequence is CASSFGPRGAGTEAFF. In nucleotides, the CDR3 is TGTGCCAGCAGTTTTGGTCCGCGGGGGGCTGGCACTGAAGCTTTCTTT.

This clonotype was seen repeatedly, ten times or more. The chain couples TRBV20-1 to TRBJ2-7, with D perhaps TRBD2 (6 bases). The V and J ends lost 7 bases and 10 bases respectively, with 20 bases between them. The CDR3 runs 12 residues. The germline gives CDR1 DFQATT, CDR2 SNEGSKA (reference sequence). CDR3: CSGITGTSPQYF. The CDR3 nucleotides are TGCAGTGGGATTACCGGGACTTCCCCACAGTACTTC.

The chain links TRBV12-3 or TRBV12-4 to TRBJ2-4; 7 positions agree with TRBD1. The trim removed 6 bases at V and 2 bases at J, leaving 7 bases unmatched. This CDR3 is built from 15 residues. The CDR3: CASRLNRGPKNIQYF. The CDR3 DNA sequence: TGTGCCAGCAGACTTAACAGGGGTCCCAAAAACATTCAGTACTTC.

This clonotype occurred many times. V gene TRBV12-3 or TRBV12-4 combines with J gene TRBJ1-6; 9 nucleotides line up with TRBD1. The CDR3 extends over 14 amino acids. J gave up 9 bases and V 6 bases, and 6 bases lay outside the gene matches. The CDR3 region is CASSGTGNFSPLHF. CDR3 in DNA: TGTGCCAGCAGCGGGACAGGGAATTTTTCACCCCTCCACTTT.

CDR3 bases: TGTGCCAGCAGTTTATCCTGGACAGGCAACACTGAAGCTTTCTTT. Translation: CASSLSWTGNTEAFF. V usage is TRBV27 and J usage is TRBJ1-1, with TRBD1 matching 7 bases. Trimming at V came to 0 bases and at J to 2 bases, leaving 3 bases not matched to a gene. The CDR3 is 15 residues long. CDR1 and CDR2 (germline): MNHEY, SMNVEV (reference sequence).

The V and J genes are TRBV12-3 or TRBV12-4 and TRBJ2-7, with no clear D. The CDR3 runs to 12 residues. Trimming pared 5 bases from V and 2 bases from J, leaving 7 bases between. The CDR3: CASSPDTYEQYF. The CDR3 region has the DNA TGTGCCAGCAGTCCCGACACCTACGAGCAGTACTTC.

This clonotype was seen repeatedly, ten times or more. The CDR3: CASSSSPAGANTGELFF. The CDR3 region has the DNA TGTGCCAGCAGCTCCTCCCCGGCAGGGGCGAACACCGGGGAGCTGTTTTTT. The rearrangement uses TRBV7-3 and TRBJ2-2, with D possibly being TRBD1 (6 bases). V gave up 4 bases and J gave up 0 bases, with 15 bases separating them. Germline V gene lookup returns CDR1 SGHTA and CDR2 FQGTGA. The CDR3 extends over 17 amino acids.

This clonotype was detected many times. The chain is built from TRBV18 and TRBJ1-5; 8 nucleotides agree with TRBD1. The CDR3 sequence is 15 residues long. Trimming took 3 bases from V and 4 from J; bases not matched to a gene: 5. CDR1 is KGHSH, CDR2 LQKENI, per germline. The CDR3 DNA sequence: TGTGCCAGCTCACCCACTGACAGGGGAAATCAGCCCCAGCATTTT. Protein sequence: CASSPTDRGNQPQHF.

In its sample, this clonotype was seen many times. This chain links TRBV4-2 with TRBJ1-3; unclear D gene. Germline lookup yields CDR1 LGHNA and CDR2 YNFKEQ. Trimming stripped 0 bases from V and 2 bases from J, with 8 bases between. The CDR3 extends over 15 amino acids. The CDR3 is CASSQDLTAGNTIYF. The CDR3 DNA follows: TGTGCCAGCAGCCAAGATCTTACAGCTGGAAACACCATATATTTT.

The chain uses TRBV12-3 or TRBV12-4 and TRBJ1-2; 10 bases agree with TRBD1. The CDR3 is 15 residues long. The ends lost 3 bases at V and 8 bases at J; junction bases unmatched: 9. Written as DNA, the CDR3 is TGTGCCAGCAGTTTTGACGCGGGACAGGGGCGCGGCTACACCTTC. Translated, it gives CASSFDAGQGRGYTF.

The rearrangement links TRBV7-8 to TRBJ2-2; no reliable D call. Trimming shortened V by 2 bases and J by 1 base, and 8 bases separated the two germline ends. Per the germline V gene, CDR1 is SGHVS and CDR2 is FQNEAQ. This CDR3 is 15 amino acids long. The CDR3 reads CASSLSGKNTGELFF. The CDR3 nucleotides are TGTGCCAGCAGCTTATCTGGGAAGAACACCGGGGAGCTGTTTTTT.

This chain joins TRBV5-1 and TRBJ2-5; no definite D call. Trimming took off 0 bases at V and 5 bases at J, with 8 bases between the two ends. This CDR3 has 13 residues. From germline, CDR1 is SGHRS and CDR2 YFSETQ. DNA of the CDR3: TGCGCCAGCAGCTTGGTAGGGAAGGAGACCCAGTACTTC. It yields the protein CASSLVGKETQYF.

In its sample, this clonotype was seen many times. V and J are TRBV15 and TRBJ1-5; D perhaps matches TRBD1 (5 bases). The CDR3 length is 16 residues. V gave up 0 bases and J gave up 6 bases, with 15 bases separating them. The V gene's germline CDR1 is LNHNV and CDR2 YYDKDF (reference sequence). CDR3 coding DNA: TGTGCCACCAGCAGAGATCAAGGGGCGCCCGGTCAGCCCCAGCATTTT. Translated: CATSRDQGAPGQPQHF. Supplemented by reference TRBV15 and TRBJ1-5, the full variable domain reads DAMVIQNPRYQVTQFGKPVTLSCSQTLNHNVMYWYQQKSSQAPKLLFHYYDKDFNNEADTPDNFQSRRPNTSFCFLDIRSPGLGDTAMYLCATSRDQGAPGQPQHFGDGTRLSIL.

This clonotype was recorded many times. This chain uses TRBV6-6 with TRBJ2-5; TRBD1 aligns across 11 bases. The CDR3 covers 15 residues. V lost 6 bases and J lost 6; bases outside the gene matches: 9. The germline CDR1 and CDR2 sequences are MNHNY and SVGAGI (reference sequence). CDR3 coding DNA: TGTGCCAGCAGCCTTAACGGACAGGGGGCTAAGACCCAGTACTTC. The encoded protein is CASSLNGQGAKTQYF.

The V call is TRBV27, the J call TRBJ1-1, with D perhaps TRBD1 (5 bases). This CDR3 comprises 16 residues. V lost 3 bases, J lost 5 bases, and 19 bases lay in between. Germline CDR1 reads MNHEY; CDR2 reads SMNVEV (reference sequence). The CDR3 loop reads CASSFVVEGTVTEAFF. CDR3 sequence (DNA): TGTGCCAGCAGTTTTGTAGTGGAGGGGACCGTAACTGAAGCTTTCTTT.

CDR3 protein: CASSGNGRVNTGELFF. In DNA form, the CDR3 reads TGTGCCAGCAGCGGTAACGGGAGGGTTAACACCGGGGAGCTGTTTTTT. V usage is TRBV28 and J usage is TRBJ2-2, with 8 positions matching TRBD2. The V segment lost 6 bases and the J segment 2 bases; nucleotides outside the gene matches: 8. Per the germline V gene, CDR1 is MDHEN and CDR2 is SYDVKM. This CDR3 is 16 amino acids long.

This clonotype was seen many times. This rearrangement joins TRBV15 to TRBJ2-5; 10 nucleotides align to TRBD2. This CDR3 is built from 16 residues. V shed 0 bases and J 4 bases; nucleotides not matched to a gene: 5. The germline gives CDR1 LNHNV, CDR2 YYDKDF (reference sequence). CDR3 coding DNA: TGTGCCACCAGCAGAGATCTAGCGGGAGTTGGAGAGACCCAGTACTTC. This encodes CATSRDLAGVGETQYF.

CDR3 loop: CASSEIVRDSYGYTF. The CDR3 DNA is TGTGCCAGCAGTGAAATAGTACGGGACAGCTATGGCTACACCTTC. The chain combines TRBV6-1 with TRBJ1-2, with TRBD1 matching over 7 bases. This CDR3 comprises 15 residues. Germline V gene data show CDR1 as MNHNS and CDR2 as SASEGT. The ends lost 2 bases at V and 4 bases at J; junction bases unmatched: 7.

The chain employs TRBV20-1 and TRBJ1-2; tentatively, D is TRBD1 (6 bases). The CDR3 runs 15 residues. In germline, CDR1 is DFQATT, CDR2 SNEGSKA (reference sequence). With 2 bases removed from V and 3 bases from J, the gap between germline ends came to 16 bases. The CDR3 DNA follows: TGCAGTGCTAGAATAGGGGGGGGCGCGGACTATGGCTACACCTTC. It translates to CSARIGGGADYGYTF.

In its sample, this clonotype was seen many times. The CDR3 DNA is TGTGCCAGCAGTTTATTCGGCTCTGGAAACACCATATATTTT. The encoded protein is CASSLFGSGNTIYF. J is TRBJ1-3 and V is TRBV12-3 or TRBV12-4; D gene unclear. The CDR3 covers 14 residues. V lost 2 bases and J lost 0, with 5 bases in between.